Listed here are 18 T cell receptor beta chains from one sample, sequenced in a study of cytomegalovirus exposure and HLA in healthy donors. The PCR used 60 Vbeta and 13 Jbeta primers. TCRdb keeps only in-frame clones here, not all; method: immunoSEQ multiplex PCR. The table gives around 160,000 clones; the top ten clones make up 1.5% to 2% of it. The source material was PBMCs. Every receptor here comes from a woman aged 45-59 years in good health and CMV-seronegative.

The CDR3 coding sequence is TGTGCCAGCAGCCTGGACAGGTTTTTGAACACTGAAGCTTTCTTT. Its translation is CASSLDRFLNTEAFF. The gene calls are TRBV5-5 and TRBJ1-1, with 7 bases lining up with TRBD1. Germline V CDR1 and CDR2: SGHKS, YYEKEE (reference sequence). This CDR3 spans 15 amino acids. Germline trimming cut 4 bases from V and 0 bases from J; bases unmatched to any gene: 6. The whole variable domain, remainder taken from reference TRBV5-5 and TRBJ1-1, is DAGVTQSPTHLIKTRGQQVTLRCSPISGHKSVSWYQQVLGQGPQFIFQYYEKEERGRGNFPDRFSARQFPNYSSELNVNALLLGDSALYLCASSLDRFLNTEAFFGQGTRLTVV.

The J gene is TRBJ2-1, the V gene TRBV19; 13 nucleotides line up with TRBD2. The CDR3 contains 20 residues. Germline V gene sequence: CDR1 LNHDA, CDR2 SQIVND (reference sequence). V trimming: 6 bases; J trimming: 7 bases; junction bases outside the gene matches: 21. The CDR3 loop is CASSHRGPGLAGVRGNEQFF. The CDR3 DNA reads TGTGCCAGTAGCCACAGGGGGCCCGGACTAGCGGGAGTACGTGGGAATGAGCAGTTCTTC.

The rearrangement joins TRBV13 to TRBJ2-3, with 10 nucleotides matching TRBD1. Germline CDR1 and CDR2: PRHDT and FYEKMQ (reference sequence). The V gene end was trimmed by 6 bases and the J gene end by 1 base; junction bases not matched to a gene: 10. The length of the CDR3 is 17 residues. DNA for the CDR3: TGTGCCAGCAGATCAAACGCCGGGACAGGGGGCACAGATACGCAGTATTTT. It specifies CASRSNAGTGGTDTQYF.

V gene TRBV4-1 combines with J gene TRBJ2-7; 7 bases are a match to TRBD1. CDR1 is MGHRA and CDR2 is YSYEKL in the germline V gene. The CDR3 extends over 13 amino acids. V was pared by 4 bases and J by 1 base, with 1 base of the junction left unmatched. Here the CDR3 reads CASSRGQSYEQYF. The DNA of the CDR3 is TGCGCCAGCAGCCGGGGACAGTCCTACGAGCAGTACTTC.

The chain's CDR3 is CASSTGTGGWYGYTF. CDR3 bases: TGTGCCAGCAGTACCGGGACAGGAGGTTGGTATGGCTACACCTTC. The chain employs TRBV2 and TRBJ1-2; TRBD1 matches at 8 bases. Germline V gene data show CDR1 as SNHLY and CDR2 as FYNNEI. The CDR3 consists of 15 residues. J gave up 5 bases and V 5 bases, and 10 bases lay outside the gene matches.

J is TRBJ1-5 and V is TRBV4-2; D possibly corresponds to TRBD1 (5 bases). Trimming pared 4 bases from V and 7 bases from J, leaving 11 bases between. CDR3 length: 13 residues. Germline assignment: CDR1 LGHNA and CDR2 YNFKEQ. As DNA, the CDR3 is TGTGCCAGCAGCCCGCGGGACCCACAGCCCCAGCATTTT. This codes for CASSPRDPQPQHF.

This chain connects TRBV5-6 to TRBJ2-7; TRBD2 matches 8 bases. V lost 1 base to trimming and J lost 3 bases; unmatched junction nucleotides: 3. Looked up from germline, CDR1 is SGHDT and CDR2 is YYEEEE. There are 14 residues in the CDR3. The CDR3: CASSLREGLYEQYF. DNA for the CDR3: TGTGCCAGCAGCTTGCGGGAGGGCCTCTACGAGCAGTACTTC.

The chain uses TRBV19 and TRBJ1-3, with D hard to call. CDR3 length: 13 residues. Trimming took off 3 bases at V and 4 bases at J, with 7 bases between the two ends. Germline CDR1 is LNHDA and CDR2 is SQIVND (reference sequence). The CDR3 bases are TGTGCCAGTAGTATGGTAGTAGGAAACACCATATATTTT. Its protein is CASSMVVGNTIYF.

V and J are TRBV6-1 and TRBJ1-5, with 7 nucleotides matching TRBD1. Germline V lookup: CDR1 MNHNS, CDR2 SASEGT. J was trimmed by 7 bases and V by 2 bases; bases with no gene match: 11. This CDR3 has 16 residues. CDR3 DNA sequence: TGTGCCAGCAGTGAAATGGTTGGACAGGAGGGACAGCCCCAGCATTTT. Protein: CASSEMVGQEGQPQHF.

CDR3 amino acids: CASSPAQGSSYEQYF. The CDR3, as DNA: TGTGCCAGCAGCCCCGCTCAGGGGAGCTCCTACGAGCAGTACTTC. The chain links TRBV7-9 to TRBJ2-7, with D possibly being TRBD1 (6 bases). Germline CDR1 SEHNR, CDR2 FQNEAQ (reference sequence). V was pared by 5 bases and J by 0 bases, with 14 bases between. This CDR3 spans 15 amino acids.

This sequence joins TRBV18 and TRBJ1-2, with D unclear. Trimming pared 2 bases from V and 4 bases from J, leaving 8 bases between. The germline gives CDR1 KGHSH, CDR2 LQKENI. The CDR3 covers 13 residues. The CDR3 region is CASSPARGYGYTF. The CDR3 bases are TGTGCCAGCTCACCAGCCAGAGGCTATGGCTACACCTTC.

CDR3 DNA sequence: TGTGCCAGCAGCGGGGGGGTCGGGCCTAATGAAAAACTGTTTTTT. Amino acids: CASSGGVGPNEKLFF. This chain uses TRBV9 with TRBJ1-4, with TRBD1 as a possible D gene (5 bases). This CDR3 region has 15 residues. V lost 3 bases to trimming and J lost 3 bases, with 12 bases between them. Germline V gene lookup returns CDR1 SGDLS and CDR2 YYNGEE.

The chain couples TRBV7-3 to TRBJ2-3, with D perhaps matching TRBD1 (6 bases). The CDR3 extends over 14 amino acids. V lost 5 bases and J 3 bases, leaving 12 bases between the germline ends. The germline V gene has CDR1 SGHTA and CDR2 FQGTGA. The CDR3 sequence: CASSRKQGTDTQYF. In DNA form, the CDR3 reads TGTGCCAGCAGCCGAAAGCAGGGGACAGATACGCAGTATTTT.

The J gene is TRBJ2-1, the V gene TRBV2, with a possible D match to TRBD1 (7 bases). V was cut by 4 bases and J by 8 bases, with 12 bases left in between. Looked up from germline, CDR1 is SNHLY and CDR2 is FYNNEI. CDR3 length equals 13 residues. CDR3: CASSVDREDEQFF. The CDR3, as DNA: TGTGCCAGCAGTGTAGACAGGGAGGATGAGCAGTTCTTC.

The V and J genes are TRBV28 and TRBJ1-2, with D possibly matching TRBD1 (5 bases). The CDR3 contains 11 residues. Germline V gene sequence: CDR1 MDHEN, CDR2 SYDVKM. Trimming shortened V by 6 bases and J by 7 bases, and 9 bases separated the two germline ends. CDR3 sequence (DNA): TGTGCCAGCAGCACGGGGGGTGGCTACACCTTC. Its translation is CASSTGGGYTF.

The rearrangement uses TRBV5-1 and TRBJ2-1, with 11 nucleotides matching TRBD2. The germline gives CDR1 SGHRS, CDR2 YFSETQ. The CDR3 has 15 residues. The V and J ends lost 3 bases and 5 bases, in that order; junction bases with no gene match: 4. This chain's CDR3 is CASSWPGLADNEQFF. The CDR3 bases are TGCGCCAGCAGCTGGCCGGGACTAGCGGACAATGAGCAGTTCTTC.

The DNA for the CDR3 is TGTGCCAAAAAGCCCGGGGGCTACACCTTC. Its translation: CAKKPGGYTF. The chain links TRBV2 to TRBJ1-2; D remains unclear. Germline CDR1 reads SNHLY; CDR2 reads FYNNEI. V lost 10 bases, J lost 8 bases, and 11 bases lay in between. The CDR3 has 10 residues.

This chain connects TRBV28 to TRBJ2-5, with 13 bases identical to TRBD2. This CDR3 has 14 residues. The trim removed 7 bases at V and 2 bases at J, leaving 1 base unmatched. Germline CDR1 MDHEN, CDR2 SYDVKM. The CDR3 here is CASKLAGGQETQYF. Written as DNA, the CDR3 is TGTGCCAGCAAACTAGCGGGAGGGCAAGAGACCCAGTACTTC.